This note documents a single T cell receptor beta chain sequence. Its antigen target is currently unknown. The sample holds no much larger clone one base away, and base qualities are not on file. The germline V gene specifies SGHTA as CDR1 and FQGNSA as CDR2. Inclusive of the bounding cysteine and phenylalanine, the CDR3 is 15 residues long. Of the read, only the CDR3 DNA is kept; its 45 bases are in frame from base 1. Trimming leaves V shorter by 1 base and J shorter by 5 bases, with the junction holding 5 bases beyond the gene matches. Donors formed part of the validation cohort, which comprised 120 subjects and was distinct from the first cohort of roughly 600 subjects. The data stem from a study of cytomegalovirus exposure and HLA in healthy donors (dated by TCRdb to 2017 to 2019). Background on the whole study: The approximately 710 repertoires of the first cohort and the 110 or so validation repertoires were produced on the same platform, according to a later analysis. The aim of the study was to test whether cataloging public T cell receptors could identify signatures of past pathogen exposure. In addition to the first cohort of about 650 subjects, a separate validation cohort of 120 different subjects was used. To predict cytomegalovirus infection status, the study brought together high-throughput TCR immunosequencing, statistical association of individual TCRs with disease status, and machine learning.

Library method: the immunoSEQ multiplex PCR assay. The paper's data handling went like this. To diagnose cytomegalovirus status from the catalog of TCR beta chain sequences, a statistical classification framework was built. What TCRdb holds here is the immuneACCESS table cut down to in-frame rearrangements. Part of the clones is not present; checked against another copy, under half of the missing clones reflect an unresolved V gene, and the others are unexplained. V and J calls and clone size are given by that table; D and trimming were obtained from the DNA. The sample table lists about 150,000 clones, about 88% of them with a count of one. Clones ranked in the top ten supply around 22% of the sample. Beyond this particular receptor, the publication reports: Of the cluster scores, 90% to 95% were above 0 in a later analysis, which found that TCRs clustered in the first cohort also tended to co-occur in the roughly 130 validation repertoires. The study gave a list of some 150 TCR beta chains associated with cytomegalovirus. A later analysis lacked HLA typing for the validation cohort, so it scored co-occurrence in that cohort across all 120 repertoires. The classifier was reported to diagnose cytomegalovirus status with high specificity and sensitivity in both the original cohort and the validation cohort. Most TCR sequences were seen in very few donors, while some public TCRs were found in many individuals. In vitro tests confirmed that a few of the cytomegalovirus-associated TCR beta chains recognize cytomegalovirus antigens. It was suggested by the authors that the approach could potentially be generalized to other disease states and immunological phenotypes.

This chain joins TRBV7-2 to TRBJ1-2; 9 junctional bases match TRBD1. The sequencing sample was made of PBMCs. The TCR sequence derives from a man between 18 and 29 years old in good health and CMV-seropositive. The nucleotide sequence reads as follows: TGTGCCAGCAGCTTAGAAGGACAGGGGAGGTATGGCTACACCTTC. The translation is CASSLEGQGRYGYTF. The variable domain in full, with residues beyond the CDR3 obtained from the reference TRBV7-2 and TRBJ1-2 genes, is GAGVSQSPSNKVTEKGKDVELRCDPISGHTALYWYRQSLGQGLEFLIYFQGNSAPDKSGLPSDRFSAERTGGSVSTLTIQRTQQEDSAVYLCASSLEGQGRYGYTFGSGTRLTVV.